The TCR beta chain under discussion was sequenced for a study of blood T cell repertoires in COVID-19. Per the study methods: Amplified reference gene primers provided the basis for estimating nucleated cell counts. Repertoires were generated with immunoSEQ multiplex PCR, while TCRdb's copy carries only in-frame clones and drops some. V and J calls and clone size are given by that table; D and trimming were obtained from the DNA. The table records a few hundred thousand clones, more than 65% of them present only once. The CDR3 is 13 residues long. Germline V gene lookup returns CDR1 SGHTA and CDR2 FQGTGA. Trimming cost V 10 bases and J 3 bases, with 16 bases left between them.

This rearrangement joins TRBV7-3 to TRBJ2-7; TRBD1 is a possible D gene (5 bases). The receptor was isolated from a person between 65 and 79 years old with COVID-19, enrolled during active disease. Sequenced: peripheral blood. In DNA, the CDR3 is TGTGCCACCCCAATAGGGGTTTTCTACGAGCAGTACTTC. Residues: CATPIGVFYEQYF.